This TCR beta chain was sequenced in a study of PD-1 blockade in mismatch repair-deficient tumors. Whole-study findings and limits: After pembrolizumab, tumor-resident clones rose rapidly, then generally contracted before radiologic responses.

To note about this clone: As yet, its antigen is unknown.

Method: immunoSEQ multiplex PCR; TCRdb's copy keeps in-frame clones and lacks some. Of 130,000 or so clones in the sample, approximately 90% were seen once. The CDR3 runs to 15 residues. V lost 1 base to trimming and J lost 1 base; unmatched junction nucleotides: 1. Germline-derived CDR1 and CDR2 are SGHVS and FNYEAQ. The TCR-sequenced patients were a few responders to pembrolizumab. The rearrangement uses TRBV7-6 and TRBJ2-7; TRBD2 aligns across 10 bases. The sample consisted of peripheral blood, taken 44 weeks after starting pembrolizumab. The clonotype originates from an adult with mismatch repair-deficient cancer. The CDR3 DNA follows: TGTGCCAGCAGCTTAGGTAGCGGGAGGTCCTACGAGCAGTACTTC. This gives the protein CASSLGSGRSYEQYF.